This passage covers 28 T cell receptor beta chains from one sample sequenced in a study of liver allograft versus peripheral blood T cells. Background on the study: Recipients' peripheral blood served as the comparator for T cell receptor repertoires in transplanted livers.

TCRdb re-called the reads with MiXCR, one entry per CDR3 protein. The table includes thousands of distinct CDR3 sequences, under 20% detected once. These receptors originate from a human patient who had a liver transplant. Some T cells may arise from the graft donor.

The J gene is TRBJ1-5, the V gene TRBV12-3 or TRBV12-4; 8 positions match TRBD1. The J segment lost 6 bases and the V segment lost 3 bases, leaving 7 bases of the junction unmatched. The CDR3 extends over 15 amino acids. Here the CDR3 reads CASSFNGQGGQPQHF. The CDR3 region has the DNA TGTGCCAGCAGTTTCAATGGACAGGGTGGTCAGCCCCAGCATTTT.

This rearrangement joins TRBV30 to TRBJ2-3, with D perhaps matching TRBD1 (5 bases). CDR3 size: 16 residues. Between the trimmed V and J ends, which lost 1 base and 4 bases, there was a span of 18 bases. CDR1 GTSNPN and CDR2 SVGIG come from the germline V gene (reference sequence). CDR3 in DNA: TGTGCCTGGAGTGAAGCCATAGGACACCTCGCAGATACGCAGTATTTT. Its translation is CAWSEAIGHLADTQYF.

This clonotype has more than one count but fewer than ten. The gene calls are TRBV7-3 and TRBJ2-1, with a possible D match to TRBD1 (5 bases). This CDR3 is 15 amino acids long. V dropped 5 bases and J dropped 1 base, with 12 bases sitting between them. CDR1 and CDR2 (germline): SGHTA, FQGTGA. CDR3 amino acids: CASSKRQSSYNEQFF. CDR3 bases: TGTGCCAGCAGCAAAAGACAGAGTTCCTACAATGAGCAGTTCTTC. The variable domain in full, completed from reference TRBV7-3 and TRBJ2-1, reads GAGVSQTPSNKVTEKGKYVELRCDPISGHTALYWYRQSLGQGPEFLIYFQGTGAADDSGLPNDRFFAVRPEGSVSTLKIQRTERGDSAVYLCASSKRQSSYNEQFFGPGTRLTVL.

This clonotype rates as medium-sized. The CDR3 nucleotides are TGTGCCAGCAGCCCGCGGGACAGGGGAGATTACGCTGAAGCTTTCTTT. It is translated as CASSPRDRGDYAEAFF. The rearrangement uses TRBV13 and TRBJ1-1; 10 bases fit TRBD1. V lost 5 bases, J lost 6 bases, and 12 bases stayed unmatched. This CDR3 comprises 16 residues. Germline CDR1 and CDR2: PRHDT and FYEKMQ (reference sequence).

J is TRBJ1-3 and V is TRBV6-1, with no clear D. V dropped 0 bases and J dropped 0 bases, with 15 bases sitting between them. CDR3 length equals 18 residues. Germline CDR1 MNHNS, CDR2 SASEGT. Here the CDR3 reads CASSEALHFSASGNTIYF. CDR3 coding DNA: TGTGCCAGCAGTGAAGCGCTTCATTTCAGTGCCTCTGGAAACACCATATATTTT.

The genes are TRBV27 and TRBJ2-7; TRBD2 matches 10 bases. Germline-derived CDR1 and CDR2 are MNHEY and SMNVEV (reference sequence). This CDR3 contains 15 residues. The J segment lost 0 bases and the V segment lost 4 bases, leaving 3 bases of the junction unmatched. In DNA, the CDR3 is TGTGCCAGCAGTTGGACTAGCGGAACCTCCTACGAGCAGTACTTC. Amino acid sequence: CASSWTSGTSYEQYF.

Ten or more counts support this clonotype. This sequence joins TRBV7-2 and TRBJ1-1; 9 nucleotides agree with TRBD1. J gave up 7 bases and V 4 bases, and 7 bases lay outside the gene matches. Germline V lookup: CDR1 SGHTA, CDR2 FQGNSA. This CDR3 comprises 14 residues. The CDR3, as DNA: TGTGCCAGCAGCTCCCGAGGGGGACAGGGTGAAGCTTTCTTT. Translating gives CASSSRGGQGEAFF.

Worth noting for this clonotype: Since a much larger clone is just one base distant, this may be a read error. The V gene is TRBV11-1, the J gene TRBJ2-7; 12 bases align to TRBD2. Per the germline V gene, CDR1 is SGHAT and CDR2 is FQDESV (reference sequence). The CDR3 is 14 amino acids. The J segment lost 4 bases and the V segment lost 4 bases, leaving 2 bases of the junction unmatched. As DNA, the CDR3 is TGTGCCAGCAGCTGGACTAGCGGGATTTACGAGCAGTACTTC. It codes for CASSWTSGIYEQYF.

Details on this clonotype: A read error may be the cause here, since a much bigger clone is one base away. The rearrangement links TRBV7-9 to TRBJ2-5; D is unclear. The germline V and J ends were trimmed by 9 bases and 4 bases, with 18 bases remaining between them. This CDR3 is built from 14 residues. The V gene's germline CDR1 is SEHNR and CDR2 FQNEAQ (reference sequence). CDR3 amino acids: CARSPPRIGETQYF. For the CDR3, the DNA is TGTGCCAGAAGCCCGCCCCGCATCGGAGAGACCCAGTACTTC.

The rearrangement joins TRBV6-5 to TRBJ2-7, with TRBD1 matching 7 bases. This CDR3 contains 16 residues. With V trimmed by 0 bases and J by 5 bases, 10 bases remained unmatched. Germline assignment: CDR1 MNHEY and CDR2 SVGAGI. CDR3 nucleotides: TGTGCCAGCAGTTACTCGCCCCCCGGGACAGACGACGAGCAGTACTTC. Amino acid sequence: CASSYSPPGTDDEQYF.

The genes are TRBV11-2 and TRBJ2-3; D is possibly TRBD1 or TRBD2 (5 bases each). This CDR3 is 14 amino acids long. V lost 2 bases, J lost 4 bases, and 10 bases lay in between. CDR1 is SGHAT and CDR2 is FQNNGV in the germline V gene. The CDR3 DNA reads TGTGCCAGCAGCTTATTGGGGACGCCAGATACGCAGTATTTT. Amino acids: CASSLLGTPDTQYF.

By frequency in the sample, this clonotype is medium-sized (0.01 to 0.1%). The CDR3 DNA reads as TGCAGCGTTGAAGTGGTTTTAGCGGGAGCTGGTAACGAGCAGTACTTC. It specifies CSVEVVLAGAGNEQYF. This rearrangement joins TRBV29-1 to TRBJ2-7, with 9 bases aligning to TRBD2. There are 16 residues in the CDR3. Germline CDR1 and CDR2: SQVTM and ANQGSEA. Unmatched junction bases numbered 12, after V lost 1 base and J lost 5 bases.

The chain links TRBV5-6 to TRBJ1-4; D gene uncertain. Germline assignment: CDR1 SGHDT and CDR2 YYEEEE. The CDR3 sequence is 15 residues long. Deletions cut 3 bases from V and 3 bases from J, with 12 bases between. In DNA form, the CDR3 reads TGTGCCAGCAGCTACTTGGGGAGTGCTAATGAAAAACTGTTTTTT. It codes for CASSYLGSANEKLFF.

This clonotype came up once. This chain connects TRBV28 to TRBJ2-1, with 11 bases that match TRBD2. The CDR3 length is 15 residues. The V gene end was trimmed by 3 bases and the J gene end by 8 bases; junction bases not matched to a gene: 6. Germline CDR1 is MDHEN and CDR2 is SYDVKM. CDR3 loop: CASSFRSSGRYEQFF. CDR3 coding DNA: TGTGCCAGCAGTTTTCGTTCTAGCGGGAGGTATGAGCAGTTCTTC.

This clonotype has a count of ten or more. The genes are TRBV6-6 and TRBJ1-5; 12 bases are shared with TRBD1. The CDR3 is 16 residues long. Trimming removed 0 bases from V and 6 bases from J; junction bases left unmatched: 3. CDR1 and CDR2 (germline): MNHNY, SVGAGI (reference sequence). DNA for the CDR3: TGTGCCAGCAGTTACTCGCGGGACAGGGGGCGTCAGCCCCAGCATTTT. Translation gives CASSYSRDRGRQPQHF.

This clonotype was seen at least ten times. The V gene is TRBV13, the J gene TRBJ2-1, with TRBD2 identical over 11 bases. The CDR3 length is 16 residues. Germline CDR1 is PRHDT and CDR2 is FYEKMQ (reference sequence). V lost 6 bases, J lost 9 bases, and 13 bases stayed unmatched. In DNA form, the CDR3 reads TGTGCCAGCAGGGTAGCGGGAGGGCGTTACGTCGGTGAGCAGTTCTTC. Protein product: CASRVAGGRYVGEQFF.

This clonotype was seen once. A much larger clone lies one base from this, so it may be a read error. This chain links TRBV19 with TRBJ2-1, with D possibly matching TRBD2 (5 bases). V lost 5 bases and J 10 bases, leaving 21 bases between the germline ends. The CDR3 has 15 residues. In germline, CDR1 is LNHDA, CDR2 SQIVND (reference sequence). This CDR3 reads CASSPGGLASYEQFF. The CDR3 DNA is TGTGCCAGTAGTCCAGGCGGGCTAGCCTCTTACGAGCAGTTCTTC.

The table lists this clonotype with a few counts. V is TRBV14 and J is TRBJ2-7; either TRBD1 or TRBD2 may supply D (6 bases each). Germline V gene sequence: CDR1 SGHDN, CDR2 FVKESK. Trimming removed 6 bases at V and 0 bases at J, with 15 bases between. CDR3 length: 15 residues. CDR3 in amino acids: CASSHWGAGSYEQYF. CDR3 in DNA: TGTGCCAGCAGTCACTGGGGGGCCGGCTCCTACGAGCAGTACTTC.

This clonotype is medium-sized by share. This chain joins TRBV29-1 and TRBJ2-5; possible D gene TRBD2, 5 bases. The germline gives CDR1 SQVTM, CDR2 ANQGSEA. The CDR3 has 13 residues. V was shortened by 3 bases and J by 4 bases, with 12 bases between the two germline ends. The CDR3 here is CSVERETGETQYF. The CDR3 nucleotides are TGCAGCGTTGAGAGGGAGACGGGAGAGACCCAGTACTTC. Full variable domain (rest looked up from reference TRBV29-1 and TRBJ2-5): SAVISQKPSRDICQRGTSLTIQCQVDSQVTMMFWYRQQPGQSLTLIATANQGSEATYESGFVIDKFPISRPNLTFSTLTVSNMSPEDSSIYLCSVERETGETQYFGPGTRLLVL.

Many counts were recorded for this clonotype. This chain connects TRBV19 to TRBJ1-2; tentatively, D is TRBD1 (5 bases). This CDR3 is 15 amino acids long. CDR1 and CDR2 from the germline V gene are LNHDA and SQIVND (reference sequence). The V gene lost 1 base and the J gene lost 5 bases, with 14 bases spanning the gap. CDR3 sequence (DNA): TGTGCCAGTAGTATAGGCCCCGGGGCAGCATATGGCTACACCTTC. It yields the protein CASSIGPGAAYGYTF.

Sample share makes this clonotype medium-sized (0.01 to 0.1%). The J gene is TRBJ1-5, the V gene TRBV24-1, with 7 bases that match TRBD1. After removal of 5 bases from V and 4 bases from J, the junction contained 10 bases not matched to a gene. Germline CDR1 KGHDR, CDR2 SFDVKD. This CDR3 spans 16 amino acids. CDR3 nucleotides: TGTGCCACCAGTGCAGCGTCGGGACAGACAAATCAGCCCCAGCATTTT. Amino acids: CATSAASGQTNQPQHF.

This clonotype was seen ten or more times. This chain uses TRBV28 with TRBJ2-1, with a weak D call TRBD1 (5 bases). This CDR3 has 15 residues. The V end was cut by 5 bases, the J end by 5 bases, with 16 bases between. The germline V gene encodes CDR1 MDHEN and CDR2 SYDVKM. The CDR3 DNA is TGTGCCAGCAGTGTCCAGGGTAGTAAGGACAATGAGCAGTTCTTC. Protein product: CASSVQGSKDNEQFF.

This clonotype is deemed medium-sized. The chain uses TRBV10-3 and TRBJ2-1, with D perhaps TRBD1 or TRBD2 (6 bases each). Germline V gives CDR1 ENHRY, CDR2 SYGVKD. With 8 bases removed from V and 8 bases from J, the gap between germline ends came to 19 bases. The CDR3 length is 14 residues. CDR3 in amino acids: CAIRLGGGADEQFF. The CDR3 DNA sequence: TGTGCCATCCGGCTCGGGGGCGGGGCGGATGAGCAGTTCTTC.

At least ten counts were recorded for this clonotype. V usage is TRBV5-6 and J usage is TRBJ1-2, with D possibly being TRBD1 (6 bases). Between the trimmed V and J ends, which lost 6 bases and 8 bases, there was a span of 26 bases. The CDR3 is made up of 16 amino acids. The germline V gene has CDR1 SGHDT and CDR2 YYEEEE. The CDR3 region is CASIRDLGQVAGGYTF. DNA of the CDR3: TGTGCCAGCATCCGGGACCTGGGACAAGTTGCGGGGGGCTACACCTTC. Looking up the rest from reference TRBV5-6 and TRBJ1-2 gives the full variable domain: DAGVTQSPTHLIKTRGQQVTLRCSPKSGHDTVSWYQQALGQGPQFIFQYYEEEERQRGNFPDRFSGHQFPNYSSELNVNALLLGDSALYLCASIRDLGQVAGGYTFGSGTRLTVV.

The count of this clonotype is one. V usage is TRBV29-1 and J usage is TRBJ1-3, with D possibly being TRBD1 (5 bases). Deletions cut 2 bases from V and 0 bases from J, with 5 bases between. CDR1 is SQVTM, CDR2 ANQGSEA, per germline. CDR3 size: 13 residues. The CDR3 protein is CSVEQGSGNTIYF. DNA of the CDR3: TGCAGCGTTGAACAGGGCTCTGGAAACACCATATATTTT.

This clonotype occurred many times. This chain joins TRBV10-3 and TRBJ2-2, with 13 positions matching TRBD2. The trim removed 7 bases at V and 5 bases at J, leaving 1 base unmatched. The CDR3 runs to 14 residues. Germline-derived CDR1 and CDR2 are ENHRY and SYGVKD. This CDR3 reads CAIMGLAGTGELFF. DNA of the CDR3: TGTGCCATCATGGGACTAGCGGGGACCGGGGAGCTGTTTTTT.

Of note for this clonotype: This may be a read error, as it is one base from a much larger clone. V and J are TRBV10-3 and TRBJ1-5, with D perhaps TRBD2 (7 bases). Judging by the DNA end, TRBJ2-3 fits better; the J call may be wrong. From germline, CDR1 is ENHRY and CDR2 SYGVKD. The CDR3 is 13 residues long. CDR3 region: CAIKGGQDQPQYF. The DNA of the CDR3 is TGTGCCATCAAGGGGGGGCAGGATCAGCCCCAGTATTTT.

Judged by abundance, this clonotype is medium-sized. The chain links TRBV6-6 to TRBJ2-2; 10 positions match TRBD2. The germline V gene has CDR1 MNHNY and CDR2 SVGAGI (reference sequence). Germline trimming cut 3 bases from V and 1 base from J; bases unmatched to any gene: 8. This CDR3 spans 18 amino acids. Written as DNA, the CDR3 is TGTGCCAGCAGTTATCCTAGCGGGGGTGGAGGGAACACCGGGGAGCTGTTTTTT. It specifies CASSYPSGGGGNTGELFF.